This is a list of T cell receptor beta chains from one sample in a study of cytomegalovirus exposure and HLA in healthy donors. The data were produced by immunoSEQ multiplex PCR, yet TCRdb's version contains in-frame clones alone and is incomplete. The sample shows 220,000 or so clones, approximately 68% of them seen only once. Material: PBMCs. These receptors all stem from a woman aged 30 to 39 in good health and CMV-seronegative. Each CDR3 is given with its conserved first and last residue. Each record gives: V gene, clone size, D gene, J gene, CDR3 protein, CDR3 DNA. A D gene is named only where the DNA matches it firmly. Some rows have no size entry. The others give once, few or many, or a class for an expanded clone.

TRBV6-1	NA	TRBD1	TRBJ1-2	CASSYKNRGYGYTF	TGTGCCAGCAGTTATAAAAACAGGGGATATGGCTACACCTTC
TRBV7-8	few	TRBD2	TRBJ2-7	CASSWRAGLSYEQYF	TGTGCCAGCAGCTGGAGAGCGGGACTCTCCTACGAGCAGTACTTC
TRBV4-2	NA	TRBD1	TRBJ1-2	CASSYDRVTNYGYTF	TGTGCCAGCAGCTACGACAGGGTGACTAACTATGGCTACACCTTC
TRBV19	NA	NA	TRBJ2-5	CASSMYIQETQYF	TGTGCCAGTAGTATGTATATCCAAGAGACCCAGTACTTC
TRBV30	NA	TRBD1	TRBJ1-6	CAWARGQGNSPLHF	TGTGCCTGGGCCAGGGGGCAGGGTAATTCACCCCTCCACTTT
TRBV2	NA	NA	TRBJ1-2	CASSDSAEGGYTF	TGTGCCAGCAGTGATTCAGCCGAGGGTGGCTACACCTTC
TRBV19	few	NA	TRBJ2-5	CASTPRDQETQYF	TGTGCCAGTACCCCCAGGGACCAAGAGACCCAGTACTTC
TRBV4-2	NA	TRBD1	TRBJ2-2	CASSQDWAGGAMGFDTGELFF	TGTGCCAGCAGCCAAGATTGGGCAGGGGGCGCGATGGGGTTTGACACCGGGGAGCTGTTTTTT
TRBV25-1	NA	NA	TRBJ1-6	CASESRGANSPLHF	TGTGCCAGTGAGAGCCGGGGAGCTAATTCACCCCTCCACTTT
TRBV5-5	NA	TRBD1	TRBJ2-1	CASSPPGQGSPGSYNEQFF	TGTGCCAGCAGTCCTCCGGGACAGGGAAGCCCCGGCTCCTACAATGAGCAGTTCTTC
TRBV29-1	NA	NA	TRBJ1-1	CSVVPNTEAFF	TGCAGCGTTGTTCCTAACACTGAAGCTTTCTTT
TRBV6-1	NA	TRBD2	TRBJ2-1	CASTMGLANNEQFF	TGTGCCAGCACCATGGGACTAGCGAACAATGAGCAGTTCTTC
TRBV7-9	NA	TRBD1	TRBJ1-2	CASSPGQGAAFNYGYTF	TGTGCCAGCAGCCCTGGACAGGGGGCCGCTTTTAACTATGGCTACACCTTC
TRBV27	NA	NA	TRBJ1-5	CASSLNRDSNQPQHF	TGTGCCAGCAGTTTAAACAGGGATAGCAATCAGCCCCAGCATTTT
TRBV5-1	NA	NA	TRBJ2-3	CASSLSGGLPADTQYF	TGCGCCAGCAGCTTGAGTGGAGGACTACCTGCAGATACGCAGTATTTT
TRBV18	NA	TRBD1	TRBJ2-1	CASSLGTGDGEQFF	TGTGCCAGCTCACTCGGGACAGGGGACGGTGAGCAGTTCTTC
TRBV19	NA	NA	TRBJ1-5	CASSILAGGPSLSKGGNQPQHF	TGTGCCAGTAGTATCCTGGCCGGAGGGCCCTCACTCTCTAAAGGGGGCAATCAGCCCCAGCATTTT
TRBV10-2	NA	TRBD1	TRBJ1-2	CASSDVGQETYGYTF	TGCGCCAGCAGTGACGTGGGACAGGAGACCTATGGCTACACCTTC
TRBV19	NA	TRBD2	TRBJ2-5	CASSPLAGGIQETQYF	TGTGCCAGTAGTCCGCTAGCGGGAGGCATACAAGAGACCCAGTACTTC
TRBV9	NA	TRBD1	TRBJ1-1	CASSPWTGQNTEAFF	TGTGCCAGCAGCCCCTGGACAGGCCAGAACACTGAAGCTTTCTTT
TRBV7-3	few	TRBD1	TRBJ2-1	CASSRQGQYNEQFF	TGTGCCAGCAGCCGACAGGGCCAGTACAATGAGCAGTTCTTC
TRBV6-5	once	TRBD2	TRBJ2-1	CASSPTSGGQFF	TGTGCCAGCAGCCCGACTAGCGGGGGACAGTTCTTC
TRBV5-5	NA	TRBD2	TRBJ2-5	CASSLAGRETQYF	TGTGCCAGCAGCTTGGCCGGGAGGGAGACCCAGTACTTC
TRBV7-2	NA	NA	TRBJ2-1	CASSLSPGAYNEQFF	TGTGCCAGCAGCTTAAGCCCGGGAGCGTACAATGAGCAGTTCTTC
TRBV6-1	NA	NA	TRBJ2-5	CASSGPSREAQYF	TGTGCCAGCAGTGGGCCTAGCCGAGAGGCCCAGTACTTC
TRBV7-3	NA	NA	TRBJ2-2	CASSLSSVSNTGELFF	TGTGCCAGCAGCTTATCCTCGGTTTCGAACACCGGGGAGCTGTTTTTT
TRBV6-4	once	TRBD1	TRBJ1-2	CASSLGTGDGYGYTF	TGTGCCAGCAGCTTAGGGACAGGGGACGGCTATGGCTACACCTTC
TRBV7-3	NA	TRBD1	TRBJ2-3	CASSLPGQGSTDTQYF	TGTGCCAGCAGCCTCCCGGGACAGGGTAGCACAGATACGCAGTATTTT
TRBV7-8	NA	NA	TRBJ1-6	CASSLNPGQKHNSPLHF	TGTGCCAGCAGCTTAAATCCCGGACAGAAGCATAATTCACCCCTCCACTTT
TRBV5-6	NA	NA	TRBJ1-1	CASSLEVGDTEAFF	TGTGCCAGCAGCTTAGAGGTCGGGGACACTGAAGCTTTCTTT
TRBV20-1	NA	NA	TRBJ1-5	CSAAGGGAQHF	TGCAGTGCTGCCGGAGGAGGAGCCCAGCATTTT
TRBV5-1	NA	TRBD2	TRBJ2-1	CASSLFTSGYNEQFF	TGCGCCAGCAGCTTGTTTACTAGCGGATACAATGAGCAGTTCTTC
TRBV27	few	TRBD1	TRBJ2-4	CASSFPSVRDRGRLAKNIQYF	TGTGCCAGCAGTTTCCCATCCGTCCGGGACAGGGGAAGATTAGCCAAAAACATTCAGTACTTC
TRBV6-5	NA	TRBD1	TRBJ1-2	CASRPRDRDGYTF	TGTGCCAGCAGACCCCGGGACAGGGATGGCTACACCTTC
TRBV30	NA	TRBD1	TRBJ2-7	CAWSPGQGEHF	TGTGCCTGGAGTCCCGGACAGGGGGAGCACTTC
TRBV7-9	NA	NA	TRBJ2-1	CASSLVGGGYNEQFF	TGTGCCAGCAGCTTAGTGGGAGGGGGATACAATGAGCAGTTCTTC
TRBV7-8	NA	TRBD1	TRBJ2-3	CASSLGGQHTDAQYF	TGTGCCAGCAGCCTTGGGGGACAGCACACAGATGCGCAGTATTTT
TRBV5-5	NA	NA	TRBJ1-5	CASSLDPGGNQPQHF	TGTGCCAGCAGCCTCGACCCGGGAGGCAATCAGCCCCAGCATTTT
TRBV30	NA	TRBD2	TRBJ2-4	CAWGTSGRGRNIQYF	TGTGCCTGGGGGACTAGCGGGAGAGGGCGGAACATTCAGTACTTC
TRBV4-2	NA	TRBD1	TRBJ1-4	CASGPDRANEKLFF	TGTGCCAGCGGACCGGACAGGGCGAATGAAAAACTGTTTTTT
TRBV7-9	NA	NA	TRBJ1-6	CASSPREGNSPLHF	TGTGCCAGCAGCCCAAGGGAGGGCAACTCACCCCTCCACTTT
TRBV5-5	NA	TRBD2	TRBJ2-7	CASSSPNPGLGTYEQYF	TGTGCCAGCAGCTCACCTAACCCGGGACTAGGGACCTACGAGCAGTACTTC
TRBV6-5	once	NA	TRBJ1-4	CASSRANEKLFF	TGTGCCAGCAGCCGTGCTAATGAAAAACTGTTTTTT
TRBV5-8	NA	NA	TRBJ1-1	CASSLAQGWNTEAFF	TGTGCCAGCAGCTTGGCCCAGGGGTGGAACACTGAAGCTTTCTTT
TRBV7-9	NA	NA	TRBJ2-7	CASSLSSPSPYEQYF	TGTGCCAGCAGCTTAAGTTCTCCTAGTCCCTACGAGCAGTACTTC
TRBV18	few	NA	TRBJ1-2	CASSPGRGVHGYTF	TGTGCCAGCTCACCCGGCCGCGGAGTTCATGGCTACACCTTC
TRBV29-1	NA	NA	TRBJ2-1	CSVTLNHREQFF	TGCAGCGTTACGCTAAACCACCGTGAGCAGTTCTTC
TRBV18	NA	TRBD2	TRBJ2-3	CASSPTSGTDTQYF	TGTGCCAGCTCGCCGACTAGCGGCACAGATACGCAGTATTTT
TRBV27	NA	NA	TRBJ1-5	CASSLRDSNQPQHF	TGTGCCAGCAGTTTAAGAGATAGCAATCAGCCCCAGCATTTT
TRBV6-5	NA	NA	TRBJ1-2	CASRFPGRVGGYTF	TGTGCCAGCAGATTCCCCGGCAGGGTCGGTGGCTACACCTTC
TRBV6-5	NA	NA	TRBJ1-5	CASRLQENQPQHF	TGTGCCAGCAGACTACAGGAGAATCAGCCCCAGCATTTT
TRBV7-6	NA	TRBD1	TRBJ2-2	CASSLVAGTENTGELFF	TGTGCCAGCAGCTTAGTGGCCGGGACAGAGAACACCGGGGAGCTGTTTTTT
TRBV15	NA	NA	TRBJ1-2	CATSRDWGAAYGYTF	TGTGCCACCAGCAGAGATTGGGGAGCAGCCTATGGCTACACCTTC
TRBV5-4	once	NA	TRBJ2-7	CASSRGTPEIYEQYF	TGTGCCAGCAGCCGGGGGACTCCGGAGATTTACGAGCAGTACTTC
TRBV25-1	NA	NA	TRBJ2-5	CASRSTRLALQETQYF	TGTGCCAGCAGGAGCACCCGACTCGCCCTACAAGAGACCCAGTACTTC
TRBV6-6	NA	NA	TRBJ2-7	CASTRLRDTRYEQYF	TGTGCCAGCACTCGACTCCGGGACACTCGCTACGAGCAGTACTTC
TRBV5-1	NA	NA	TRBJ2-1	CASSWSSYNEQFF	TGCGCCAGCAGCTGGAGCTCCTACAATGAGCAGTTCTTC
TRBV27	NA	TRBD1	TRBJ1-1	CASSLDRGVNTEAFF	TGTGCCAGCAGTTTAGACAGGGGGGTGAACACTGAAGCTTTCTTT
TRBV9	few	NA	TRBJ2-1	CASSPPLLNEQFF	TGTGCCAGCAGCCCGCCTCTCCTAAATGAGCAGTTCTTC
TRBV5-1	NA	TRBD1	TRBJ1-1	CASSSGQSFNTEAFF	TGCGCCAGCAGCTCGGGACAGAGCTTTAACACTGAAGCTTTCTTT